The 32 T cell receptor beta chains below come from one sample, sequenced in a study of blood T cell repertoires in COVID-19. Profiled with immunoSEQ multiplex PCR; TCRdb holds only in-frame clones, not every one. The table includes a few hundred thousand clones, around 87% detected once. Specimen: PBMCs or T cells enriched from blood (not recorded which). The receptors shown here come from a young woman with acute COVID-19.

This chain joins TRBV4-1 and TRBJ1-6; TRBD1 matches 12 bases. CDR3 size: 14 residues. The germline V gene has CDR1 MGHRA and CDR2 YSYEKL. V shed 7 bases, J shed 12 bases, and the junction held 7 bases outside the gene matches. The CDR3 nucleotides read TGCGCCAGCACCCCGGGACAGGGGGCGGGACCCCTCCACTTT. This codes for CASTPGQGAGPLHF.

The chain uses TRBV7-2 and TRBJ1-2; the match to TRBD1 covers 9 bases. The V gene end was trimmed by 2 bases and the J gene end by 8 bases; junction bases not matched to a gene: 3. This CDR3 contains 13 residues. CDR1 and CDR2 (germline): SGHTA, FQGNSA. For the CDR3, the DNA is TGTGCCAGCAGCTTAAGGGACAGGGCGGGCTACACCTTC. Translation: CASSLRDRAGYTF.

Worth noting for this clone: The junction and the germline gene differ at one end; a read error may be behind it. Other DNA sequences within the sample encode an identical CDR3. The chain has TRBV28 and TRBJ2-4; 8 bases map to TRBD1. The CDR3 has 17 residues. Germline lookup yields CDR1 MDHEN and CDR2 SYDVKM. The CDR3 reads CASSLGQGAGAKNIQYF. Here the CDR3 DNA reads TGTGCCAGCAGTTTAGGCCAGGGGGCCGGGGCCAAAAACATTCAGTACTTT.

The CDR3 here is CATRRQEGNTIYF. The CDR3 DNA reads TGTGCCACGCGAAGACAGGAAGGAAACACCATATATTTT. This sequence joins TRBV10-3 and TRBJ1-3; possibly TRBD1 for D (6 bases). The CDR3 runs 13 residues. V lost 10 bases and J 4 bases, leaving 14 bases between the germline ends. CDR1 and CDR2 from the germline V gene are ENHRY and SYGVKD.

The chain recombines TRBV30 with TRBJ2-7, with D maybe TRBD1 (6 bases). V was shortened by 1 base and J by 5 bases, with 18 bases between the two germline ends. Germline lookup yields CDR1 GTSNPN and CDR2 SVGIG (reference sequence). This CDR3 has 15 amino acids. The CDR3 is CAWSGSSTGFHEQYF. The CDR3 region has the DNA TGTGCCTGGAGTGGATCATCAACAGGGTTTCACGAGCAGTACTTC.

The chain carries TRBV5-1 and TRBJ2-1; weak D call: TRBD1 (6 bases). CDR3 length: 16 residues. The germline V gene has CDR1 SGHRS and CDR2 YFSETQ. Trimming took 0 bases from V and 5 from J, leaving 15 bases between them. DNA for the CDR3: TGCGCCAGCAGCTTGGATCAGGGGTTCGTGCACAATGAGCAGTTCTTC. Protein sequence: CASSLDQGFVHNEQFF.

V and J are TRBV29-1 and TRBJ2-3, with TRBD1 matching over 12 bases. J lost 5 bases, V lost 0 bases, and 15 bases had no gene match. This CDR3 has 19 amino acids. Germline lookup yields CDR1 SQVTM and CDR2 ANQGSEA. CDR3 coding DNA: TGCAGCGTTGAAGATCGAGGGTATCAGGGACAGGGGGCGGTAGATACGCAGTATTTT. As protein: CSVEDRGYQGQGAVDTQYF.

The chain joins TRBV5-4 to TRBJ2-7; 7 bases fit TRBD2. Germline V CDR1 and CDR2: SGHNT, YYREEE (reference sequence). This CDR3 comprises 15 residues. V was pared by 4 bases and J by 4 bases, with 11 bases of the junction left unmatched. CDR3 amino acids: CASSLTSKSGYEQYF. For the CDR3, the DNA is TGTGCCAGCAGCCTGACTAGCAAGAGCGGTTACGAGCAGTACTTC.

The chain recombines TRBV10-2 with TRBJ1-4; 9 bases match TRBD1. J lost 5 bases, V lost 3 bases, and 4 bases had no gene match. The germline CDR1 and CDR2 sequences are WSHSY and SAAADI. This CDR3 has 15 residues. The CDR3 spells CASSDWDRANEKLFF. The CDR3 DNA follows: TGCGCCAGCAGTGACTGGGACAGGGCAAATGAAAAACTGTTTTTT.

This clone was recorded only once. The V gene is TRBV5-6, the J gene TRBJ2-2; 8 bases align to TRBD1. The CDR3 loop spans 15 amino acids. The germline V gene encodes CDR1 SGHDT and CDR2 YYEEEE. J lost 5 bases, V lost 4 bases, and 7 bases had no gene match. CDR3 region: CASSDRGPPTGELFF. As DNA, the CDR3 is TGTGCCAGCAGCGACAGGGGTCCCCCGACCGGGGAGCTGTTTTTT.

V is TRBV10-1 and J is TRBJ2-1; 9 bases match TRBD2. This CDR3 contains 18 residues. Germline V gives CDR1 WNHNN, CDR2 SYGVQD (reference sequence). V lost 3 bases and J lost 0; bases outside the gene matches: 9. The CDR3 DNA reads TGCGCCAGCAGTGATAACCGGCGTAGCGGGAGCTCCTACAATGAGCAGTTCTTC. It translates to CASSDNRRSGSSYNEQFF.

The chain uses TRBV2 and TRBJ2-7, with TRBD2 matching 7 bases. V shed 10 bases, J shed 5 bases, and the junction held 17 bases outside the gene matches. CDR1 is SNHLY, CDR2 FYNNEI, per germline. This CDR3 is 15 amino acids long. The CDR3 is CATGYGAGAINEQYF. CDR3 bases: TGTGCCACTGGTTATGGGGCGGGAGCGATAAACGAGCAGTACTTC.

The CDR3 bases are TGTGCCTGGAGTCTTTCGGGCAGGGGTAACGAAAAACTGTTTTTT. Its protein product is CAWSLSGRGNEKLFF. J is TRBJ1-4 and V is TRBV30; D may be TRBD1 (6 bases). The V gene lost 2 bases and the J gene lost 8 bases, with 18 bases spanning the gap. Germline-derived CDR1 and CDR2 are GTSNPN and SVGIG (reference sequence). There are 15 residues in the CDR3.

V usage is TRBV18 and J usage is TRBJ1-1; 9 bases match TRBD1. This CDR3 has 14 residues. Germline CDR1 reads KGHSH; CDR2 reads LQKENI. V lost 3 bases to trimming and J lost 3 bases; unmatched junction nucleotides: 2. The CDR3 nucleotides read TGTGCCAGCTCACCCCGGACAGGGGACACTGAAGCTTTCTTT. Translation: CASSPRTGDTEAFF.

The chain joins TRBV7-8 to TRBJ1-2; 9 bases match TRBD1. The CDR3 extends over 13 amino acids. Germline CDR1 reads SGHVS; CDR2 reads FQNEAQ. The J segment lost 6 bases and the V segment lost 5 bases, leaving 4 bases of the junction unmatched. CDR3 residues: CASSPRTGDGYTF. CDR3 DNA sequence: TGTGCCAGCAGCCCTCGGACAGGGGATGGCTACACCTTC. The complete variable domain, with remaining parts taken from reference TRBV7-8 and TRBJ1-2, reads GAGVSQSPRYKVAKRGQDVALRCDPISGHVSLFWYQQALGQGPEFLTYFQNEAQLDKSGLPSDRFFAERPEGSVSTLKIQRTQQEDSAVYLCASSPRTGDGYTFGSGTRLTVV.

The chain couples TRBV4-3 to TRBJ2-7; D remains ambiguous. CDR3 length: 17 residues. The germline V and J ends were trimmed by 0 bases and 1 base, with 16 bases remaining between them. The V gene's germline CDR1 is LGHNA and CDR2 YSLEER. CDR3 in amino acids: CASSQDYAGPLSYEQYF. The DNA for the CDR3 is TGCGCCAGCAGCCAAGATTACGCAGGCCCTCTTTCCTACGAGCAGTACTTC.

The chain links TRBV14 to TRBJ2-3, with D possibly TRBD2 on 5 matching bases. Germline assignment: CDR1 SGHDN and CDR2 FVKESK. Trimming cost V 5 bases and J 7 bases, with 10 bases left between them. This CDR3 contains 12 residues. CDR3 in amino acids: CASSSQRNTQYF. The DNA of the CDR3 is TGTGCCAGCAGCTCCCAGCGGAATACGCAGTATTTT. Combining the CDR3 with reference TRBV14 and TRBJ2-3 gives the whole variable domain EAGVTQFPSHSVIEKGQTVTLRCDPISGHDNLYWYRRVMGKEIKFLLHFVKESKQDESGMPNNRFLAERTGGTYSTLKVQPAELEDSGVYFCASSSQRNTQYFGPGTRLTVL.

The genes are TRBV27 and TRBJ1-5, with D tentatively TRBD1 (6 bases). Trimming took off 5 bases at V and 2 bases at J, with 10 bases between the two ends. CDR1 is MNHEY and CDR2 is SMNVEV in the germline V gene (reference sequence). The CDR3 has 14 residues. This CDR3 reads CASSRAGGNQPQHF. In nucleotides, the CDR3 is TGTGCCAGCAGTCGCGCAGGGGGCAATCAGCCCCAGCATTTT.

The CDR3 nucleotides read TGCGCCAGCAGCCACCACATAGCGGTAGAGTTGTACGAGCAGTACTTC. Amino acid sequence: CASSHHIAVELYEQYF. V usage is TRBV4-1 and J usage is TRBJ2-7; perhaps TRBD2 as D (6 bases). Germline V gives CDR1 MGHRA, CDR2 YSYEKL. Trimming cost V 3 bases and J 4 bases, with 19 bases left between them. The CDR3 is 16 residues long.

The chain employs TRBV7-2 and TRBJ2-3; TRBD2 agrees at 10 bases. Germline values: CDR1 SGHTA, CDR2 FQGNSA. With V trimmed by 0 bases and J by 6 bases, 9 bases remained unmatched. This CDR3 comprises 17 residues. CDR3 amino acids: CASSLAWSSGSSDTQYF. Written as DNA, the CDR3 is TGTGCCAGCAGCTTAGCGTGGTCTAGCGGGAGTTCGGATACGCAGTATTTT.

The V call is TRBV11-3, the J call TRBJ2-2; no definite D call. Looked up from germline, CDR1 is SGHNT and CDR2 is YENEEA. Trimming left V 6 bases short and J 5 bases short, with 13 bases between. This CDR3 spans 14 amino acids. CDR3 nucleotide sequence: TGTGCCAGCAGAATCCAGCGCTGTACCGGGGAGCTGTTTTTT. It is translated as CASRIQRCTGELFF.

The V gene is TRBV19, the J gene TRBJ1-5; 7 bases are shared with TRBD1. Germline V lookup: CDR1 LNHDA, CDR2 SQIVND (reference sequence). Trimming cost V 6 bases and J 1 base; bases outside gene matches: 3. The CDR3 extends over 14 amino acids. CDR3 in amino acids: CASRPTGSNQPQHF. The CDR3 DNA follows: TGTGCCAGTAGGCCGACAGGGAGCAATCAGCCCCAGCATTTT.

CDR3 sequence: CASSKGTSGREEQETQYF. CDR3 DNA sequence: TGTGCCAGCAGCAAAGGGACTAGCGGCAGGGAGGAACAAGAGACCCAGTACTTC. The V call is TRBV21-1, the J call TRBJ2-5; the table's D gene call, TRBD2, was not cross checked with the DNA. TRBV21-1 is a pseudogene locus. The CDR3 sequence is 18 residues long.

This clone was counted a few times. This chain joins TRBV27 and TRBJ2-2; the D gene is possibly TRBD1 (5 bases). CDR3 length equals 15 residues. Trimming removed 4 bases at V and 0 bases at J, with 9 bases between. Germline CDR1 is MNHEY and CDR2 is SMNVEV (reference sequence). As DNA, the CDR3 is TGTGCCAGCAGTTGGGGCAGGACGAACACCGGGGAGCTGTTTTTT. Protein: CASSWGRTNTGELFF.

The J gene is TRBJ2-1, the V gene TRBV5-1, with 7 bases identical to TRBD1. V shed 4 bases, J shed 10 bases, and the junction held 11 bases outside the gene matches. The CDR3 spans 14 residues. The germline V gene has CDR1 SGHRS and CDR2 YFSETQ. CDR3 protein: CASSDKTGPGEQFF. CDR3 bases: TGCGCCAGCAGCGACAAGACAGGGCCCGGGGAGCAGTTCTTC.

The CDR3 spells CATSSAVIGGTYNEQFF. In DNA, the CDR3 is TGTGCCACCAGCAGTGCCGTTATTGGGGGCACCTACAATGAGCAGTTCTTC. The chain carries TRBV15 and TRBJ2-1; D might be TRBD1 (6 bases). The germline gives CDR1 LNHNV, CDR2 YYDKDF (reference sequence). This CDR3 spans 17 amino acids. Trimming shortened V by 3 bases and J by 2 bases, and 17 bases separated the two germline ends.

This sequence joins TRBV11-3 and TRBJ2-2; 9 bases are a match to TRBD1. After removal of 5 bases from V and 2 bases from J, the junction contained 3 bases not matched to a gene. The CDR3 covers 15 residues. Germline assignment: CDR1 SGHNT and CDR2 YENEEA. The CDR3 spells CASSADRGNTGELFF. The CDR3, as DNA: TGTGCCAGCAGCGCGGACAGGGGTAACACCGGGGAGCTGTTTTTT.

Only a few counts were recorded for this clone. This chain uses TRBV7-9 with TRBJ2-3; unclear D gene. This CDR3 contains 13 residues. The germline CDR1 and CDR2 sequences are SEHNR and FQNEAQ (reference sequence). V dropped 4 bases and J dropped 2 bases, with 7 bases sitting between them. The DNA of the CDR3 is TGTGCCAGCAGCTATGGAGTCACAGATACGCAGTATTTT. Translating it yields CASSYGVTDTQYF.

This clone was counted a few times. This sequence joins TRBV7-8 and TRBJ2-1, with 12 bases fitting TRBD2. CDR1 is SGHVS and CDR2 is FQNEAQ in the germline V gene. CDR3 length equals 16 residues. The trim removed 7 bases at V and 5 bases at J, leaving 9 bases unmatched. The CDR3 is CASTQRASGRDNEQFF. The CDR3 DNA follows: TGTGCCAGCACCCAGAGGGCTAGCGGGAGGGACAATGAGCAGTTCTTC.

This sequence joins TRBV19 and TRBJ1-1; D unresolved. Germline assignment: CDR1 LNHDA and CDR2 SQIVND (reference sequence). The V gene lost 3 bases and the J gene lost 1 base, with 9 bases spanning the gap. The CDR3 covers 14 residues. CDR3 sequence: CASSILTPNTEAFF. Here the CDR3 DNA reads TGTGCCAGTAGTATCTTGACACCGAACACTGAAGCTTTCTTT.

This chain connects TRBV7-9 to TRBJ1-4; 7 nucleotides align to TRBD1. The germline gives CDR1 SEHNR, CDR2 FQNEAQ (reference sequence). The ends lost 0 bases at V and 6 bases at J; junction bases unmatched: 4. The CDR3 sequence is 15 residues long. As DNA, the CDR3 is TGTGCCAGCAGCTTAGCAAGGAGGGGGCATGAAAAACTGTTTTTT. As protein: CASSLARRGHEKLFF.

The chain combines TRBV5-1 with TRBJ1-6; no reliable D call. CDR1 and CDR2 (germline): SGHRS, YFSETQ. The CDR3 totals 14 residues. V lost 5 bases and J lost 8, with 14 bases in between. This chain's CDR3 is CASRTNAGDSPLHF. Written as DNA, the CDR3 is TGCGCCAGCAGAACAAACGCGGGTGATTCACCCCTCCACTTT.